This TCR beta chain appears in the sequencing data of a study of CD8+ T cells in alopecia areata. This clone was counted a few times. CDR1 and CDR2 (germline): SGHVS, FQNEAQ. The V and J ends lost 6 bases and 1 base respectively, with 6 bases between them. CDR3 length: 13 residues. Extraction of RNA preceded its reverse transcription into cDNA, which served as the sequencing template. Sequencing used immunoSEQ multiplex PCR; TCRdb keeps in-frame clones, though not all of them. Of fewer than 250,000 clones in the sample, around two fifths were seen once. The treatment was: oral pan-JAK inhibitor, 5-10 mg twice daily.

The source of this sequence is a human donor with alopecia areata. This specimen consisted of CD4+ T cells sorted from blood, obtained at approximately week 37, from a patient treated with tofacitinib. This rearrangement joins TRBV7-8 to TRBJ2-2; perhaps TRBD2 as D (6 bases). CDR3 sequence reads: CASSSGNTGELFF. The CDR3 bases are TGTGCCAGCAGTAGCGGGAACACCGGGGAGCTGTTTTTT.